This T cell receptor (beta chain) was recovered during a study of T cell changes during pregnancy in multiple sclerosis. This clone was observed a single time. Assay: immunoSEQ multiplex PCR; the TCRdb copy retains only in-frame clones and omits some. The data show around 60,000 clones, about 88% seen once. In germline, CDR1 is SGHTA, CDR2 FQGNSA. This CDR3 is 13 amino acids long. V was clipped by 5 bases and J by 4 bases, with 8 bases between them. The origin of this receptor is a female donor with multiple sclerosis, enrolled in a pregnancy study. This sample comprised peripheral blood, obtained in the first trimester of pregnancy. The gene calls are TRBV7-2 and TRBJ1-4; TRBD1 is a possible D gene (5 bases). The CDR3 spells CASSPGGNEKLFF. The CDR3 DNA reads as TGTGCCAGCAGCCCGGGGGGTAATGAAAAACTGTTTTTT.